This T cell receptor (beta chain) was sequenced for a study of memory CD4+ T cells and cytomegalovirus serostatus. Overall study findings and caveats: The CMV-associated TCR signature appears largely within the CD4+ memory repertoire. CD4+ memory repertoires contained about 40% of the roughly 160 reported CMV TCRbeta sequences.

Libraries were prepared by immunoSEQ multiplex PCR; TCRdb keeps only in-frame clonotypes and omits some of them. The sample lists 45,000 to 60,000 clones; around 70% were seen once. With respect to this clone: As yet, its antigen is unknown.

The CDR3 loop spans 14 amino acids. The junction had 7 bases not matched to a gene; V was cut back by 1 base and J by 8 bases. Germline V gene lookup returns CDR1 LNHDA and CDR2 SQIVND (reference sequence). The sort gate was single viable CD3+CD4+CD8-CD45RO+ cells for memory CD4+ T cells. V usage is TRBV19 and J usage is TRBJ1-2; 7 bases map to TRBD1. The receptor comes from an adult in good health and CMV-seropositive. Sequencing input: memory CD4+ T cells from blood. The CDR3 loop is CASSIGEGAEGYTF. CDR3 DNA sequence: TGTGCCAGTAGTATAGGGGAGGGGGCAGAAGGCTACACCTTC.